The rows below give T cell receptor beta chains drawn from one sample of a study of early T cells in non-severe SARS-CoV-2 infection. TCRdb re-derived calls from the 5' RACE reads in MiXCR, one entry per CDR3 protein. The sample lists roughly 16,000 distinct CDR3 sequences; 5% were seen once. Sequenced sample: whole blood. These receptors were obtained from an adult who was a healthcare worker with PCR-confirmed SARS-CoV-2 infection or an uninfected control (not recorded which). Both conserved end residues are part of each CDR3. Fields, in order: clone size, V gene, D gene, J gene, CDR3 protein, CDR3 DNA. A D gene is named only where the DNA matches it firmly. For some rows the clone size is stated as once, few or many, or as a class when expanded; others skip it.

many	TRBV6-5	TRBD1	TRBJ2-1	CASRDRGSYNEQFF	TGTGCCAGCAGGGACAGGGGGAGCTACAATGAGCAGTTCTTC
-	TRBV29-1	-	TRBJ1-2	CSVAANYGYTF	TGCAGCGTTGCTGCAAACTATGGCTACACCTTC
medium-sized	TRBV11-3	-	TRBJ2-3	CASSLTDTFSTDTQYF	TGTGCCAGCAGCTTAACAGATACCTTTAGCACAGATACGCAGTATTTT
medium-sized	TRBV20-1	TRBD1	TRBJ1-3	CSARGTDRGNTIYF	TGCAGTGCTAGAGGCACGGACAGGGGAAACACCATATATTTT
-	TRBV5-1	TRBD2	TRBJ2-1	CASSLGSGRTNEQFF	TGCGCCAGCAGCTTGGGTAGCGGGAGGACCAATGAGCAGTTCTTC
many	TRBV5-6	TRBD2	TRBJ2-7	CASSRGLAVYEQYF	TGTGCCAGCAGCAGGGGACTAGCCGTCTACGAGCAGTACTTC
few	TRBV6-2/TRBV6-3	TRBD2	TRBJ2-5	CASSLAVYQETQYF	TGTGCCAGCAGTCTAGCGGTGTACCAAGAGACCCAGTACTTC
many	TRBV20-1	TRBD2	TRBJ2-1	CSAGEVAGWSSYNEQFF	TGCAGTGCAGGGGAGGTAGCGGGTTGGAGCTCCTACAATGAGCAGTTCTTC
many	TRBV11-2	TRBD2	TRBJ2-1	CASSLGRRDRSSGGPSSYNEQFF	TGTGCCAGCAGCTTAGGAAGGCGGGACAGAAGTAGCGGGGGGCCCAGCTCCTACAATGAGCAGTTCTTC
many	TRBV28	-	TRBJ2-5	CASSLKWRGQETQYF	TGTGCCAGCAGTTTGAAATGGAGGGGTCAAGAGACCCAGTACTTC
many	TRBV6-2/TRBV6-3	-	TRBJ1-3	CASRPSGNTIYF	TGTGCCAGCAGACCGTCTGGAAACACCATATATTTT
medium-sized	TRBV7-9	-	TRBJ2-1	CASNGRGESYNEQFF	TGTGCCAGCAACGGCAGGGGCGAATCCTACAATGAGCAGTTCTTC
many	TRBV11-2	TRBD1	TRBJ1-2	CASSLVAGTGGMDGYTF	TGTGCCAGCAGCTTAGTCGCTGGGACAGGGGGTATGGATGGCTACACCTTC
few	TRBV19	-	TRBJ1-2	CASSIDRNYGYTF	TGTGCCAGTAGTATAGACAGAAACTATGGCTACACCTTC
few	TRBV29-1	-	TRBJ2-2	CSVVETGELFF	TGCAGCGTTGTGGAGACCGGGGAGCTGTTTTTT
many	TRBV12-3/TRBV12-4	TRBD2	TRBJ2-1	CASNFASGPSGQFF	TGTGCCAGCAACTTCGCTAGCGGCCCCTCTGGGCAGTTCTTC
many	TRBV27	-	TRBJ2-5	CASSPSLAGVSQQETQYF	TGTGCCAGCAGTCCCTCGTTGGCAGGAGTGTCGCAGCAAGAGACCCAGTACTTC
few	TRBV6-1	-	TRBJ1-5	CASRDQGTHSNQPQHF	TGTGCCAGCAGGGATCAGGGGACACATAGCAATCAGCCCCAGCATTTT
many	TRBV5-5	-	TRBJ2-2	CASSLVDTGELFF	TGTGCCAGCAGCTTGGTGGACACCGGGGAGCTGTTTTTT
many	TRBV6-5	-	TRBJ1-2	CASSYSIWTSYGYTF	TGTGCCAGCAGTTACTCGATCTGGACAAGCTATGGCTACACCTTC
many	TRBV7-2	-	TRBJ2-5	CASRTYQETQYF	TGTGCCAGCAGGACATACCAAGAGACCCAGTACTTC
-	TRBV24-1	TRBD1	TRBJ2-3	CATSDLDRGSDTQYF	TGTGCCACCAGTGATTTGGACAGGGGTTCAGATACGCAGTATTTT
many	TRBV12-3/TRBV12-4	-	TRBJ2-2	CASSFFGELFF	TGTGCCAGCAGTTTTTTCGGGGAGCTGTTTTTT
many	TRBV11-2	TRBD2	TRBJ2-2	CASSYSGRWTGELFF	TGTGCCAGCAGCTACAGCGGGAGATGGACCGGGGAGCTGTTTTTT
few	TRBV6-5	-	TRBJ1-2	CASRRSGAGYTF	TGTGCCAGCAGACGAAGCGGGGCCGGCTACACCTTC
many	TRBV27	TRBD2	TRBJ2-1	CASSSLAGGANEQFF	TGTGCCAGCAGTTCATTAGCGGGAGGAGCGAATGAGCAGTTCTTC
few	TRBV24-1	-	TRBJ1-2	CATSDSGDGGEVYGYTF	TGTGCCACCAGTGATTCGGGGGACGGAGGGGAAGTCTATGGCTACACCTTC
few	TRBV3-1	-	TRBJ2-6	CASSQAFGLSGANVLTF	TGTGCCAGCAGCCAGGCTTTTGGTCTCTCTGGGGCCAACGTCCTGACTTTC